This is a list of T cell receptor beta chains from one sample in a study of T cells after yellow fever vaccination. In TCRdb, the 5' RACE reads were re-called with MiXCR into one record per CDR3 protein. The sample lists around 400,000 distinct CDR3 sequences, around a tenth occurring once. Sequencing was performed on PBMCs, taken on the day of the first yellow fever vaccination. The receptors were gathered from a man aged 18 to 30 who received the YFV17D yellow fever vaccine. Both conserved end residues are part of each CDR3. The D gene is left open where the match is weak. Expanded clones get a size class; other rows say once, few or many, or leave the size out.

few TRBJ2-2 TRBV15 NA CATSRGRLNTGELFF TGTGCCACCAGCCGAGGACGTCTGAACACCGGGGAGCTGTTTTTT
few TRBJ2-3 TRBV7-8 TRBD1 CASSPDRVATDTQYF TGTGCCAGCAGCCCAGACAGGGTTGCCACAGATACGCAGTATTTT
few TRBJ1-4 TRBV7-2 TRBD1 CASGRQGAREKLFF TGTGCCAGCGGAAGACAGGGGGCGCGTGAAAAACTGTTTTTT
few TRBJ1-1 TRBV12-3/TRBV12-4 NA CASSFGSNTEAFF TGTGCCAGCAGTTTTGGCAGCAACACTGAAGCTTTCTTT
NA TRBJ2-5 TRBV9 TRBD2 CASSRLAARGTQYF TGTGCCAGCAGTCGACTAGCGGCACGGGGGACCCAGTACTTC
few TRBJ2-3 TRBV5-1 TRBD2 CASSSGLAGFITDTQYF TGCGCCAGCAGCTCAGGACTAGCGGGGTTTATAACAGATACGCAGTATTTT
few TRBJ1-2 TRBV6-6 NA CASSYKNYTF TGTGCCAGCAGTTACAAGAACTACACCTTC
few TRBJ1-2 TRBV19 TRBD1 CASSPGTGDTTF TGTGCCAGTAGCCCCGGGACAGGGGATACCACCTTC
few TRBJ2-7 TRBV5-1 NA CASSLFYSSYEQYF TGCGCCAGCAGCTTGTTTTACAGCTCCTACGAGCAGTACTTC
NA TRBJ2-5 TRBV9 NA CASSVGGNQETQYF TGTGCCAGCAGCGTAGGTGGCAACCAAGAGACCCAGTACTTC
NA TRBJ1-2 TRBV12-5 TRBD1 CASGLGQGRYYGYTF TGTGCTAGTGGTTTGGGACAGGGGAGATACTATGGCTACACCTTC
few TRBJ1-1 TRBV27 NA CASSPIGGTEAFF TGTGCCAGCAGTCCGATAGGTGGGACTGAAGCTTTCTTT
NA TRBJ2-7 TRBV4-2 TRBD2 CASSQDGTSGYEQYF TGTGCCAGCAGCCAAGACGGGACTAGCGGGTACGAGCAGTACTTC
NA TRBJ1-6 TRBV5-1 NA CASSIGSGNSPLHF TGCGCCAGCAGCATTGGTTCGGGAAATTCACCCCTCCACTTT
few TRBJ1-6 TRBV9 TRBD1 CASSPGGPANSPLHF TGTGCCAGCAGCCCAGGGGGGCCGGCTAATTCACCCCTCCACTTT
NA TRBJ2-3 TRBV5-1 NA CASSSYIGDTQYF TGCGCCAGCAGCTCGTATATTGGGGATACGCAGTATTTT
few TRBJ2-1 TRBV29-1 TRBD2 CSVPEGLVGQQFF TGCAGCGTCCCAGAGGGACTAGTTGGGCAGCAGTTCTTC
NA TRBJ1-1 TRBV18 NA CASSLFQDVGGEAFF TGTGCCAGCTCACTATTTCAGGATGTGGGGGGCGAAGCTTTCTTT
NA TRBJ2-3 TRBV9 TRBD2 CASSEGLAGGTSSTDTQYF TGTGCCAGCAGCGAGGGTCTAGCGGGGGGAACGTCTAGCACAGATACGCAGTATTTT
NA TRBJ2-5 TRBV5-1 NA CASIPGPSLQETQYF TGCGCCAGCATCCCGGGGCCGTCCTTGCAAGAGACCCAGTACTTC
few TRBJ2-7 TRBV20-1 NA CSARDDHYEQYF TGCAGTGCTAGAGATGACCACTACGAGCAGTACTTC
few TRBJ2-1 TRBV5-1 NA CASSPSRAEQFF TGCGCCAGCAGCCCCTCGCGGGCTGAGCAGTTCTTC
few TRBJ2-1 TRBV7-2 TRBD2 CASSLWASGANSYNEQFF TGTGCCAGCAGCTTATGGGCTAGCGGGGCCAATTCCTACAATGAGCAGTTCTTC
NA TRBJ1-4 TRBV4-1 TRBD1 CASSTRDRTNEKLFF TGCGCCAGCAGCACCCGGGACAGAACTAATGAAAAACTGTTTTTT
NA TRBJ1-2 TRBV11-2 TRBD1 CASSFIAGGDYGYTF TGTGCCAGCAGCTTCATTGCAGGGGGCGACTATGGCTACACCTTC
NA TRBJ2-5 TRBV7-9 NA CASSLAWKGSETQYF TGTGCCAGCAGCTTAGCGTGGAAGGGGTCGGAGACCCAGTACTTC
NA TRBJ2-5 TRBV7-6 TRBD1 CASGIQGADSETQYF TGTGCCAGCGGAATACAGGGGGCGGACTCGGAGACCCAGTACTTC
many TRBJ1-1 TRBV6-5 NA CASSYSSWNTEAFF TGTGCCAGCAGTTACTCGAGTTGGAACACTGAAGCTTTCTTT
few TRBJ1-4 TRBV5-1 TRBD1 CASSLGQGALREKLFF TGCGCCAGCAGCTTGGGACAGGGTGCTCTGAGAGAAAAACTGTTTTTT
many TRBJ2-5 TRBV4-3 NA CASSQGRTRGTQYF TGCGCCAGCAGCCAAGGGAGGACCCGCGGGACCCAGTACTTC
few TRBJ2-1 TRBV4-2 TRBD2 CASSPLVGAGSYNEQFF TGTGCCAGCAGCCCTCTTGTAGGAGCGGGGTCCTACAATGAGCAGTTCTTC
NA TRBJ1-5 TRBV15 NA CATSKENQPQHF TGTGCCACCAGCAAGGAGAATCAGCCCCAGCATTTT
few TRBJ2-2 TRBV12-3/TRBV12-4 NA CASSSRGDPNTGELFF TGTGCCAGCAGCTCCCGGGGCGACCCGAACACCGGGGAGCTGTTTTTT
NA TRBJ2-5 TRBV9 NA CASSVGVEETQYF TGTGCCAGCAGCGTCGGCGTTGAAGAGACCCAGTACTTC
few TRBJ2-3 TRBV2 TRBD2 CASSDSLAGRSDTQYF TGTGCCAGCAGTGACTCGCTAGCGGGGCGGTCAGATACGCAGTATTTT
NA TRBJ2-5 TRBV6-2/TRBV6-3 TRBD1 CASSYSGTGPRETQYF TGTGCCAGCAGTTACTCCGGGACAGGGCCTCGGGAGACCCAGTACTTC
NA TRBJ2-1 TRBV9 NA CASSVPGDEQFF TGTGCCAGCAGCGTACCCGGGGATGAGCAGTTCTTC
many TRBJ1-6 TRBV7-2 NA CASSLAGGGSNSPLHF TGTGCCAGCAGCTTAGCTGGAGGAGGTTCTAATTCACCCCTCCACTTT
NA TRBJ2-3 TRBV7-2 NA CASSSWTSGADTQYF TGTGCCAGCAGCTCCTGGACCTCGGGCGCAGATACGCAGTATTTT
NA TRBJ2-3 TRBV29-1 NA CSVARGTDTQYF TGCAGCGTTGCTAGGGGCACAGATACGCAGTATTTT
NA TRBJ1-1 TRBV7-2 NA CASSLSGGRFEAFF TGTGCCAGCAGCTTATCTGGGGGAAGGTTTGAAGCTTTCTTT
NA TRBJ2-1 TRBV6-2/TRBV6-3 NA CASSPSGSAYNEQFF TGTGCCAGCTCTCCCAGCGGGTCCGCCTACAATGAGCAGTTCTTC
many TRBJ1-6 TRBV28 NA CASSTLAWSSYNSPLHF TGTGCCAGCAGTACTCTAGCGTGGAGCTCCTATAATTCACCCCTCCACTTT
many TRBJ1-5 TRBV5-1 NA CASSLMGARNQPQHF TGCGCCAGCAGCTTGATGGGGGCCCGCAATCAGCCCCAGCATTTT
few TRBJ2-7 TRBV4-3 NA CASSQALAAGPYEQYF TGCGCCAGCAGCCAGGCGCTTGCGGCAGGACCCTACGAGCAGTACTTC
NA TRBJ2-1 TRBV20-1 NA CSARDWQGKDIQFF TGCAGTGCTAGAGATTGGCAGGGGAAGGACATTCAGTTCTTC
many TRBJ1-2 TRBV12-3/TRBV12-4 NA CASSLGIRYGYTF TGTGCCAGCAGTTTAGGTATCCGCTATGGCTACACCTTC
NA TRBJ2-5 TRBV4-3 TRBD2 CASSQDLAGRKTQYF TGCGCCAGCAGCCAAGATTTAGCGGGACGCAAGACCCAGTACTTC
many TRBJ1-6 TRBV6-5 TRBD1 CASSYMVQGANSPLHF TGTGCCAGCAGTTACATGGTACAGGGGGCAAATTCACCCCTCCACTTT
few TRBJ2-3 TRBV7-3 TRBD1 CASSRTGNGADTQYF TGTGCCAGCAGCAGGACAGGGAATGGGGCAGATACGCAGTATTTT
few TRBJ2-2 TRBV4-1 TRBD2 CASSQSGLVTGELFF TGCGCCAGCAGCCAATCTGGACTAGTCACCGGGGAGCTGTTTTTT
NA TRBJ2-7 TRBV20-1 NA CSARVDNSYEQYF TGCAGTGCTAGGGTGGACAATTCCTACGAGCAGTACTTC
many TRBJ1-4 TRBV4-2 NA CASSQGWGGGAEEKLFF TGTGCCAGCAGCCAAGGTTGGGGCGGGGGCGCGGAGGAAAAACTGTTTTTT
few TRBJ2-1 TRBV9 NA CASSRTIDEQFF TGTGCCAGCAGCCGCACTATAGATGAGCAGTTCTTC